This T cell receptor (beta chain) was identified in a study of blood T cell repertoires in COVID-19. For the study at large: Samples of COVID-19 (acute and convalescent) were obtained from the United States, Italy and Spain. The cDNA or gDNA used as material had been derived from T cells, B-cell-depleted T cells, or PBMCs.

Methods used by the authors: The authors estimated nucleated cell counts from reference gene primer amplification. Produced via immunoSEQ multiplex PCR; TCRdb's table is partial and in-frame only. V, J and clone size are those of that table, while D and trimming were read from the DNA. The sample has 200,000 to 250,000 clones, approximately 84% seen once. This clone has a single count. Germline CDR1 reads SQVTM; CDR2 reads ANQGSEA. After removal of 3 bases from V and 5 bases from J, the junction contained 4 bases not matched to a gene. CDR3 length equals 13 residues. The specimen sequenced was peripheral blood. The rearrangement links TRBV29-1 to TRBJ1-2; 9 nucleotides align to TRBD1. The receptor comes from an elderly man with acute or convalescent COVID-19. The CDR3 DNA sequence: TGCAGCGTTGACTCCGGACAGGGGTATGGCTACACCTTC. Encoded protein: CSVDSGQGYGYTF.